This entry lists 31 T cell receptor beta chains sequenced from one sample in a study of T cell changes during pregnancy in multiple sclerosis. Using immunoSEQ multiplex PCR, the repertoire was profiled, and TCRdb retains in-frame clones only, with some absent. Of around 31,000 clones detected, around 88% appear once; the ten largest clones hold 0.6% to 0.8%. This specimen was CD4+ T cells from peripheral blood mononuclear cells, taken in the first trimester of pregnancy. The receptors come from a female donor in good health, enrolled as a control in a pregnancy study.

This sequence joins TRBV6-6 and TRBJ1-1; a possible D gene is TRBD1 (6 bases). Germline loops: CDR1 MNHNY, CDR2 SVGAGI (reference sequence). V shed 7 bases and J shed 4 bases, with 16 bases lying between them. This CDR3 has 14 residues. The CDR3 loop is CASILTQGSTEAFF. Written as DNA, the CDR3 is TGTGCCAGCATCTTAACACAGGGAAGCACTGAAGCTTTCTTT.

The chain recombines TRBV5-4 with TRBJ1-6, with a possible D match to TRBD1 (5 bases). Between the trimmed V and J ends, which lost 0 bases and 5 bases, there was a span of 6 bases. This CDR3 spans 14 amino acids. CDR1 and CDR2 from the germline V gene are SGHNT and YYREEE (reference sequence). CDR3 residues: CASSLDRNNSPLHF. The CDR3 DNA follows: TGTGCCAGCAGCTTGGACAGGAATAATTCACCCCTCCACTTT.

This chain links TRBV15 with TRBJ1-2; TRBD1 agrees at 9 bases. Germline V gene data show CDR1 as LNHNV and CDR2 as YYDKDF (reference sequence). The CDR3 is 13 amino acids. The junction had 1 base not matched to a gene; V was cut back by 3 bases and J by 5 bases. The CDR3 reads CATSRDRGYGYTF. The CDR3 DNA reads TGTGCCACCAGCAGGGACAGGGGATATGGCTACACCTTC.

The chain employs TRBV5-5 and TRBJ1-1; perhaps TRBD1 as D (6 bases). The CDR3 contains 14 residues. Trimming left V 4 bases short and J 1 base short, with 11 bases between. CDR1 is SGHKS and CDR2 is YYEKEE in the germline V gene (reference sequence). CDR3 loop: CASSLRTENTEAFF. The CDR3 nucleotides are TGTGCCAGCAGCCTTAGGACAGAGAACACTGAAGCTTTCTTT.

The chain has TRBV15 and TRBJ1-4; D not resolved. There are 12 residues in the CDR3. CDR1 is LNHNV, CDR2 YYDKDF, per germline (reference sequence). Trimming removed 3 bases at V and 8 bases at J, with 7 bases between. The CDR3 DNA is TGTGCCACCAGCAGTTTTCAAGAAAAACTGTTTTTT. Translation gives CATSSFQEKLFF.

This chain connects TRBV5-6 to TRBJ2-7, with 9 positions matching TRBD1. Germline CDR1 and CDR2: SGHDT and YYEEEE. CDR3 size: 14 residues. After removal of 4 bases from V and 6 bases from J, the junction contained 8 bases not matched to a gene. CDR3 DNA sequence: TGTGCCAGCAGCACCGGGGGACAGGGCAGCGAGCAGTACTTC. This codes for CASSTGGQGSEQYF. The complete variable domain, with remaining parts taken from reference TRBV5-6 and TRBJ2-7, reads DAGVTQSPTHLIKTRGQQVTLRCSPKSGHDTVSWYQQALGQGPQFIFQYYEEEERQRGNFPDRFSGHQFPNYSSELNVNALLLGDSALYLCASSTGGQGSEQYFGPGTRLTVT.

This clone has only one observation. V and J are TRBV19 and TRBJ2-3; TRBD2 agrees at 9 bases. The CDR3 has 15 amino acids. The J segment lost 0 bases and the V segment lost 5 bases, leaving 3 bases of the junction unmatched. CDR1 LNHDA and CDR2 SQIVND come from the germline V gene (reference sequence). In DNA, the CDR3 is TGTGCCAGTAGTGCGACTAGCGGTAGCACAGATACGCAGTATTTT. It codes for CASSATSGSTDTQYF. Full variable domain (remainder filled in from reference TRBV19 and TRBJ2-3): DGGITQSPKYLFRKEGQNVTLSCEQNLNHDAMYWYRQDPGQGLRLIYYSQIVNDFQKGDIAEGYSVSREKKESFPLTVTSAQKNPTAFYLCASSATSGSTDTQYFGPGTRLTVL.

V is TRBV2 and J is TRBJ2-7; tentative D call: TRBD1 (7 bases). The CDR3 runs to 13 residues. V was shortened by 10 bases and J by 3 bases, with 16 bases between the two germline ends. In germline, CDR1 is SNHLY, CDR2 FYNNEI. As DNA, the CDR3 is TGTGCCAATCGACAGGGAGGTATCTACGAGCAGTACTTC. Its translation: CANRQGGIYEQYF.

The rearrangement joins TRBV11-2 to TRBJ1-2; tentative D call: TRBD1 (6 bases). Germline CDR1 is SGHAT and CDR2 is FQNNGV. V was pared by 3 bases and J by 5 bases, with 10 bases between. CDR3 length: 13 residues. The CDR3 is CASSFGQIYGYTF. DNA for the CDR3: TGTGCCAGCAGCTTTGGACAGATTTATGGCTACACCTTC.

The CDR3: CASSLVLASYEQYF. The DNA of the CDR3 is TGTGCCAGCAGCTTAGTATTGGCCTCCTACGAGCAGTACTTC. The chain combines TRBV7-8 with TRBJ2-7; unclear D gene. V was pared by 1 base and J by 0 bases, with 7 bases between. This CDR3 is built from 14 residues. Germline CDR1 is SGHVS and CDR2 is FQNEAQ. The variable domain in full, with the rest retrieved from reference TRBV7-8 and TRBJ2-7, is GAGVSQSPRYKVAKRGQDVALRCDPISGHVSLFWYQQALGQGPEFLTYFQNEAQLDKSGLPSDRFFAERPEGSVSTLKIQRTQQEDSAVYLCASSLVLASYEQYFGPGTRLTVT.

The DNA for the CDR3 is TGTGCCAGCAGCCAAGTTCGGGGGGGGCTCAGCGAGCAGTACTTC. This sequence encodes CASSQVRGGLSEQYF. This rearrangement joins TRBV4-2 to TRBJ2-7, with 8 positions matching TRBD2. This CDR3 has 15 amino acids. Germline CDR1 reads LGHNA; CDR2 reads YNFKEQ. Germline trimming cut 1 base from V and 6 bases from J; bases unmatched to any gene: 8.

This chain links TRBV9 with TRBJ2-7; 10 nucleotides agree with TRBD1. The CDR3 has 17 amino acids. The V gene end was trimmed by 3 bases and the J gene end by 4 bases; junction bases not matched to a gene: 13. CDR1 and CDR2 from the germline V gene are SGDLS and YYNGEE. The CDR3 loop reads CASSAKRTGGVQYEQYF. Here the CDR3 DNA reads TGTGCCAGCAGCGCGAAACGGACAGGGGGAGTCCAGTACGAGCAGTACTTC. The entire variable domain, with the rest obtained from reference TRBV9 and TRBJ2-7, is as follows: DSGVTQTPKHLITATGQRVTLRCSPRSGDLSVYWYQQSLDQGLQFLIQYYNGEERAKGNILERFSAQQFPDLHSELNLSSLELGDSALYFCASSAKRTGGVQYEQYFGPGTRLTVT.

This chain connects TRBV5-4 to TRBJ1-1, with D perhaps TRBD1 (5 bases). Trimming took off 5 bases at V and 0 bases at J, with 11 bases between the two ends. Germline V gene sequence: CDR1 SGHNT, CDR2 YYREEE (reference sequence). The CDR3 consists of 14 residues. The CDR3 DNA follows: TGTGCCAGCAGAAGGACAAGACTGAACACTGAAGCTTTCTTT. Residues: CASRRTRLNTEAFF.

The CDR3, as DNA: TGTGCCAGCAGTGAAGGGACAGGGGTGTTGGGAAACACCATATATTTT. This sequence encodes CASSEGTGVLGNTIYF. This chain links TRBV6-1 with TRBJ1-3; 9 bases agree with TRBD1. This CDR3 is built from 16 residues. The trim removed 1 base at V and 4 bases at J, leaving 5 bases unmatched. Germline V lookup: CDR1 MNHNS, CDR2 SASEGT.

V is TRBV13 and J is TRBJ2-7; 8 bases map to TRBD1. The CDR3 spans 14 residues. CDR1 PRHDT and CDR2 FYEKMQ come from the germline V gene (reference sequence). V was clipped by 1 base and J by 2 bases; unmatched bases: 1. CDR3 region: CASSLEQGAYEQYF. CDR3 coding DNA: TGTGCCAGCAGCTTAGAACAGGGGGCCTACGAGCAGTACTTC.

This clone came up once. The genes are TRBV7-2 and TRBJ1-2; D uncertain. The CDR3 extends over 16 amino acids. V lost 1 base to trimming and J lost 8 bases, with 20 bases between them. Per germline, CDR1 SGHTA and CDR2 FQGNSA. Here the CDR3 reads CASSLGGDTRGAGYTF. Written as DNA, the CDR3 is TGTGCCAGCAGCTTAGGTGGCGACACCCGGGGAGCCGGCTACACCTTC.

Remarks on this clone: One junction end does not reproduce the germline sequence, and a read error may be involved. The chain recombines TRBV19 with TRBJ1-2, with TRBD1 matching over 7 bases. CDR3 size: 14 residues. From germline, CDR1 is LNHDA and CDR2 SQIVND (reference sequence). The chain's CDR3 is CASSLETGYYGYTF. DNA for the CDR3: TGTGCCAGTAGTTTAGAGACAGGGTACTATGGCTACACCTTC.

This clone was seen a single time. DNA of the CDR3: TGTGCCAGCTGCCCCGGGTTCCTGTCCTACGAGCAGTACTTC. Protein sequence: CASCPGFLSYEQYF. The chain carries TRBV25-1 and TRBJ2-7, with no clear D. Per the germline V gene, CDR1 is MGHDK and CDR2 is SYGVNS. This CDR3 region has 14 residues. V was cut by 8 bases and J by 1 base, with 15 bases left in between.

The CDR3, as DNA: TGTGCCTGGAGTGTGGGGGAGGGTGAGCAGTTCTTC. Amino acids: CAWSVGEGEQFF. V is TRBV30 and J is TRBJ2-1; 7 bases are a match to TRBD2. V dropped 0 bases and J dropped 9; count of bases not matched to a gene: 2. Germline V gene lookup returns CDR1 GTSNPN and CDR2 SVGIG (reference sequence). The CDR3 sequence is 12 residues long.

The chain uses TRBV19 and TRBJ1-5, with a weak D call TRBD1 (5 bases). The germline V and J ends were trimmed by 7 bases and 3 bases, with 22 bases remaining between them. Germline CDR1 reads LNHDA; CDR2 reads SQIVND (reference sequence). The CDR3 loop spans 17 amino acids. CDR3 sequence reads: CASTLNSGGVNNQPQHF. DNA for the CDR3: TGTGCCAGTACTTTAAACAGTGGGGGGGTAAACAATCAGCCCCAGCATTTT.

The V gene is TRBV2, the J gene TRBJ1-6; no firm D call. V shed 5 bases and J shed 5 bases, with 10 bases lying between them. The CDR3 covers 14 residues. From germline, CDR1 is SNHLY and CDR2 FYNNEI. The CDR3 DNA sequence: TGTGCCAGCAGTCTCACGAGGAATAATTCACCCCTCCACTTT. Its protein is CASSLTRNNSPLHF.

V gene TRBV7-8 combines with J gene TRBJ1-5, with a possible D match to TRBD1 (6 bases). The CDR3 extends over 15 amino acids. V was trimmed by 1 base and J by 7 bases, leaving 14 bases between them. Germline loops: CDR1 SGHVS, CDR2 FQNEAQ. This CDR3 reads CASSLGTGSEQPQHF. DNA for the CDR3: TGTGCCAGCAGCTTAGGTACAGGGTCAGAACAGCCCCAGCATTTT. Full variable domain (remainder filled in from reference TRBV7-8 and TRBJ1-5): GAGVSQSPRYKVAKRGQDVALRCDPISGHVSLFWYQQALGQGPEFLTYFQNEAQLDKSGLPSDRFFAERPEGSVSTLKIQRTQQEDSAVYLCASSLGTGSEQPQHFGDGTRLSIL.

The chain recombines TRBV21-1 with TRBJ2-2; the tabulated D call, TRBD2, remains unverified against the DNA. TRBV21-1 constitutes a pseudogene. The CDR3 extends over 15 amino acids. Written as DNA, the CDR3 is TGTGCCAGCAACCTGGGGGGGGCGGACACCGGGGAGCTGTTTTTT. This encodes CASNLGGADTGELFF.

The chain links TRBV11-3 to TRBJ2-5; a weak D match, TRBD1 (5 bases). This CDR3 comprises 13 residues. V was trimmed by 0 bases and J by 6 bases, leaving 8 bases between them. Germline V gives CDR1 SGHNT, CDR2 YENEEA. CDR3: CASSLDGAQTQYF. The CDR3 region has the DNA TGTGCCAGCAGCTTAGATGGGGCTCAGACCCAGTACTTC.

The gene calls are TRBV6-1 and TRBJ1-5; TRBD1 matches 8 bases. Germline loops: CDR1 MNHNS, CDR2 SASEGT. The CDR3 length is 14 residues. The J segment lost 4 bases and the V segment lost 4 bases, leaving 3 bases of the junction unmatched. The CDR3 sequence: CASSVRQGNQPQHF. The CDR3 region has the DNA TGTGCCAGCAGTGTACGACAGGGGAATCAGCCCCAGCATTTT.

The V call is TRBV25-1, the J call TRBJ2-5, with a tentative D call TRBD2 (5 bases). The CDR3 has 13 amino acids. Trimming took 6 bases from V and 2 from J, leaving 10 bases between them. The germline V gene has CDR1 MGHDK and CDR2 SYGVNS. CDR3 bases: TGTGCCAGCAGGGGCTCGGGGCAAGAGACCCAGTACTTC. Its protein is CASRGSGQETQYF.

The chain recombines TRBV15 with TRBJ2-1, with D perhaps TRBD2 (7 bases). CDR1 is LNHNV, CDR2 YYDKDF, per germline (reference sequence). The CDR3 length is 16 residues. V was trimmed by 0 bases and J by 5 bases, leaving 14 bases between them. CDR3 sequence: CATSRDPAGTNNEQFF. In nucleotides, the CDR3 is TGTGCCACCAGCAGAGATCCAGCGGGGACAAACAATGAGCAGTTCTTC.

V usage is TRBV7-9 and J usage is TRBJ2-5; D is possibly TRBD2 (5 bases). The CDR3 runs to 14 residues. CDR1 and CDR2 (germline): SEHNR, FQNEAQ (reference sequence). Trimming pared 2 bases from V and 5 bases from J, leaving 12 bases between. The CDR3 DNA follows: TGTGCCAGCAGCTTACTCACTAGGGTGGAGACCCAGTACTTC. This translates into CASSLLTRVETQYF.

The chain uses TRBV9 and TRBJ2-4; possibly TRBD2 for D (7 bases). This CDR3 region has 16 residues. V gave up 0 bases and J gave up 6 bases, with 16 bases separating them. Germline V gene lookup returns CDR1 SGDLS and CDR2 YYNGEE. CDR3 DNA sequence: TGTGCCAGCAGCGTAGCGGGGGGCTTGGGGGGAAACATTCAGTACTTC. Its translation: CASSVAGGLGGNIQYF. The full variable domain, its missing parts supplied by reference TRBV9 and TRBJ2-4, is DSGVTQTPKHLITATGQRVTLRCSPRSGDLSVYWYQQSLDQGLQFLIQYYNGEERAKGNILERFSAQQFPDLHSELNLSSLELGDSALYFCASSVAGGLGGNIQYFGAGTRLSVL.

The chain carries TRBV6-6 and TRBJ1-6, with 8 positions matching TRBD1. This CDR3 region has 14 residues. The junction had 5 bases not matched to a gene; V was cut back by 5 bases and J by 8 bases. Germline V gene sequence: CDR1 MNHNY, CDR2 SVGAGI (reference sequence). The CDR3 loop is CASSRDRSDSPLHF. The CDR3 DNA follows: TGTGCCAGCAGTCGGGACAGGTCGGATTCACCCCTCCACTTT.

This rearrangement joins TRBV5-1 to TRBJ2-1; TRBD1 matches 8 bases. The CDR3 extends over 15 amino acids. After removal of 0 bases from V and 7 bases from J, the junction contained 6 bases not matched to a gene. Germline loops: CDR1 SGHRS, CDR2 YFSETQ. This CDR3 reads CASSLAGQGANEQFF. CDR3 bases: TGCGCCAGCAGCTTGGCGGGCCAGGGGGCGAATGAGCAGTTCTTC.